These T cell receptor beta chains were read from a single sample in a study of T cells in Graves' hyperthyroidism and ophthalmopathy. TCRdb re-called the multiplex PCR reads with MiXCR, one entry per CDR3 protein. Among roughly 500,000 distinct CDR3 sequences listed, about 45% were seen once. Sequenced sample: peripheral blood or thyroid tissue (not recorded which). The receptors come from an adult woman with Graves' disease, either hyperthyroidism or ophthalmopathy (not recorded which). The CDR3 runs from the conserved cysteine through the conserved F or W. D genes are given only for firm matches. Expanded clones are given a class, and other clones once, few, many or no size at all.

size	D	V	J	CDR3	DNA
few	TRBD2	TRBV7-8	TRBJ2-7	CASSSGVAGESYEQYF	TGTGCCAGCAGTTCTGGGGTAGCGGGAGAGTCCTACGAGCAGTACTTC
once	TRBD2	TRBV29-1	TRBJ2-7	CSVAGGRAYEQYF	TGCAGCGTTGCGGGCGGGAGGGCCTACGAGCAGTACTTC
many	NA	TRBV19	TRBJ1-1	CASSIQTVMNTEAFF	TGTGCCAGTAGTATTCAAACGGTCATGAACACTGAAGCTTTCTTT
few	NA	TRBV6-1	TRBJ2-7	CASIPGDLDEQYF	TGTGCCAGCATCCCGGGCGACTTAGACGAGCAGTACTTC
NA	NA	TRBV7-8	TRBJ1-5	CASSAQASVQETQHF	TGTGCCAGCAGCGCCCAAGCTAGCGTCCAAGAGACCCAGCATTTT
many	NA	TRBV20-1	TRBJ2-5	CSFKQKLETQYF	TGCAGTTTTAAACAGAAACTGGAGACCCAGTACTTC
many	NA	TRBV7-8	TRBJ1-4	CASSLGSTNEKLFF	TGTGCCAGCAGCTTAGGATCCACTAATGAAAAACTGTTTTTT
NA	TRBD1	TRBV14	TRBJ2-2	CASSQTGGGTGELFF	TGTGCCAGCAGCCAAACAGGGGGCGGCACCGGGGAGCTGTTTTTT
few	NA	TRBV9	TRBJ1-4	CASSVAGTLNEKLFF	TGTGCCAGCAGCGTAGCGGGGACGCTCAATGAAAAACTGTTTTTT
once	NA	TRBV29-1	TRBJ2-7	CSVGGLISYEQYF	TGCAGCGTTGGGGGACTTATATCCTACGAGCAGTACTTC
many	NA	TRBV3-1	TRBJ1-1	CASSQLEGRTEAFF	TGTGCCAGCAGCCAATTGGAGGGGCGGACTGAAGCTTTCTTT
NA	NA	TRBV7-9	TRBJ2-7	CASSLSRGIPYEQYF	TGTGCCAGCAGCCTCAGCCGAGGGATCCCCTACGAGCAGTACTTC
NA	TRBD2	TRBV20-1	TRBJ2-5	CSANPGSGTQETQYF	TGCAGTGCTAACCCCGGGAGCGGGACTCAAGAGACCCAGTACTTC
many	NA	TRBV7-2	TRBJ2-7	CASSRTRGEQYF	TGTGCCAGCAGCCGGACGCGGGGCGAGCAGTACTTC
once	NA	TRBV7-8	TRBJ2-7	CASSLETELYEQYF	TGTGCCAGCAGTTTGGAAACTGAACTCTACGAGCAGTACTTC
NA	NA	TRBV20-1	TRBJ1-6	CSAWGRGFSPLHF	TGCAGTGCATGGGGGAGGGGGTTTTCACCCCTCCACTTT
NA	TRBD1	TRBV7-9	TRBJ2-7	CASSHRDRRAEQYF	TGTGCCAGCAGCCACCGGGACAGGAGAGCCGAGCAGTACTTC
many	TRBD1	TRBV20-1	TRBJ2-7	CSARDRNYEQYF	TGCAGTGCCCGGGACAGGAACTACGAGCAGTACTTC
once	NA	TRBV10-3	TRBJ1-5	CAIRPGTNQPQHF	TGTGCCATCAGACCAGGGACCAATCAGCCCCAGCATTTT
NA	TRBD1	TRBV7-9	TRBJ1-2	CASSHRDRDPSNYGYTF	TGTGCCAGCAGCCACCGGGACAGGGACCCTTCTAACTATGGCTACACCTTC
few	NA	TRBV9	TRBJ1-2	CASSFRIQTVYGYTF	TGTGCCAGCAGTTTCCGTATCCAGACAGTCTATGGCTACACCTTC
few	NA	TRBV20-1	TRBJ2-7	CSARGLGDEQYF	TGCAGTGCACGGGGCCTTGGGGACGAGCAGTACTTC
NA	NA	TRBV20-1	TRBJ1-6	CVGGRPNSPLHF	TGCGTGGGAGGGAGGCCGAATTCACCCCTCCACTTT
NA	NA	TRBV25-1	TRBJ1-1	CASSEPGKGNTEAFF	TGTGCCAGCAGTGAGCCAGGGAAAGGGAACACTGAAGCTTTCTTT
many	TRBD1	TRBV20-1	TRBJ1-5	CSARDRRGRQPQHF	TGCAGTGCTAGAGATCGCAGGGGGCGTCAGCCCCAGCATTTT
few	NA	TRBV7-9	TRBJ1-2	CASSLAQGGYTF	TGTGCCAGCAGCTTAGCGCAGGGCGGCTACACCTTC
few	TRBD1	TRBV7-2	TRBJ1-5	CASSAQGGYSNQPQHF	TGTGCCAGCAGCGCGCAGGGGGGATATAGCAATCAGCCCCAGCATTTT
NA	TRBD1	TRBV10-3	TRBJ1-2	CAISETGAGNTF	TGTGCCATCAGTGAGACAGGGGCTGGAAACACCTTC
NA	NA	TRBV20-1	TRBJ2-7	CSAPAGAGRCEQYF	TGCAGTGCCCCGGCCGGGGCAGGGAGGTGCGAGCAGTACTTC
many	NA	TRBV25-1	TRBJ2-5	CASRYNQETQYF	TGTGCCAGCAGGTACAATCAAGAGACCCAGTACTTC
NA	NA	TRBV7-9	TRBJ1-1	CASSLDPRTATEAFF	TGTGCCAGCAGCTTAGACCCCCGAACGGCCACTGAAGCTTTCTTT
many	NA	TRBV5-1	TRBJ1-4	CASSLAGGDREKLFF	TGCGCCAGCAGCTTGGCAGGAGGGGATAGGGAAAAACTGTTTTTT
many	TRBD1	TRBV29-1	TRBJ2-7	CSVGTGSSYEQYF	TGCAGCGTGGGGACAGGGAGCTCCTACGAGCAGTACTTC
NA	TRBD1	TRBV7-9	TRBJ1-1	CASSFPDRPAF	TGTGCCAGCAGCTTTCCGGACAGGCCCGCTTTT
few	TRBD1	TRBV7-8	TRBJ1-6	CASSPRDSAWPLHF	TGTGCCAGCAGCCCCCGGGACAGTGCATGGCCCCTCCACTTT
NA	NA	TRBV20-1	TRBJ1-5	CSASTGIRNQPQHF	TGCAGTGCTAGCACCGGGATCCGCAATCAGCCCCAGCATTTT
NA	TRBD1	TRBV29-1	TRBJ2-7	CSTSGGWNEQYF	TGCAGCACCTCAGGGGGCTGGAACGAGCAGTACTTC
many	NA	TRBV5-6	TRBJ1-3	CASSLVIGNTIYF	TGTGCCAGCAGCTTGGTGATCGGAAACACCATATATTTT
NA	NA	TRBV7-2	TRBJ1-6	CASSLRQFFGSPLHF	TGTGCCAGCAGCTTACGGCAGTTTTTCGGTTCACCCCTCCACTTT
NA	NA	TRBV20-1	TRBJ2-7	CSARDLRFHEQYF	TGCAGTGCTAGAGATCTACGGTTTCACGAGCAGTACTTC
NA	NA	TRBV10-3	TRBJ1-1	CAAGLRGTEAFF	TGTGCCGCAGGTTTACGGGGCACTGAAGCTTTCTTT
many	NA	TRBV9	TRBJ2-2	CASSAGVGGELFF	TGTGCCAGCAGCGCAGGGGTAGGCGGGGAGCTGTTTTTT
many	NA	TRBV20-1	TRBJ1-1	CSARDGTQNTEAFF	TGCAGTGCTAGAGATGGGACGCAGAACACTGAAGCTTTCTTT
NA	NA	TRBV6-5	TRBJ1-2	CASSYSASGASSGYTF	TGTGCCAGCAGTTACTCGGCTAGCGGGGCCTCCTCCGGCTACACCTTC
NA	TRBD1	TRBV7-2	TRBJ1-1	CASSLDRDRAVTEAFF	TGTGCCAGCAGCTTAGATCGGGACAGGGCTGTCACTGAAGCTTTCTTT